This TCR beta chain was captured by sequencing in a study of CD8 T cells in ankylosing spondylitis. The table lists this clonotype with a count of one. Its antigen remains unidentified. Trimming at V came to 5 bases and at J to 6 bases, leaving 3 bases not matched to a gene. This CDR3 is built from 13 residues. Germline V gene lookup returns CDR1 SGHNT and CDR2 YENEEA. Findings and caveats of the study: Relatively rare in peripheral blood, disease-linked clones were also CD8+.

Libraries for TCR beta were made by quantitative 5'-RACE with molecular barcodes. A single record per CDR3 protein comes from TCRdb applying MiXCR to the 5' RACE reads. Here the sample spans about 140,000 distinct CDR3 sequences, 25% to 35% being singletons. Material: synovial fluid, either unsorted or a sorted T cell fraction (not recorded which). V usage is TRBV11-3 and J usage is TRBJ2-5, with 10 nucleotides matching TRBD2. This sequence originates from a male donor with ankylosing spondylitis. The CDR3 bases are TGTGCCAGCAGCCTGACTAGCGGGCAGACCCAGTACTTC. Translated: CASSLTSGQTQYF.